This T cell receptor beta chain was sequenced during a study of T cells after posttransplantation cyclophosphamide. Points on this clone: Antigen: not known.

TCRdb's copy holds only in-frame clones and misses some; the assay was immunoSEQ multiplex PCR. The data hold 30,000 to 45,000 clones, with more than 70% observed a single time. Cyclophosphamide on days +3 and +4 followed busulfan-fludarabine conditioning and a marrow graft. Germline lookup yields CDR1 WSHSY and CDR2 SAAADI. The junction had 11 bases not matched to a gene; V was cut back by 7 bases and J by 3 bases. The CDR3 is made up of 15 amino acids. Findings and limits, study-wide: After PTCy, TRB diversity resembled that of CNI/methotrexate controls. Later blood repertoires were often dominated by clones from the donor CD8+ memory compartment.

This chain links TRBV10-2 with TRBJ2-7, with TRBD1 matching over 8 bases. The sequence was obtained from a female patient in her 40s who received an allogeneic stem cell transplant from a related donor, was CMV-positive, and had no GVHD. The graft donor may be the source of some T cells. This sample comprised CD4+ T cells sorted from blood, obtained 1903 days after a stem cell transplant with posttransplant cyclophosphamide. Here the CDR3 DNA reads TGCGCCAGCAAAGGACAGGGAGGAATCGTCTACGAGCAGTACTTC. This encodes CASKGQGGIVYEQYF.